The 19 T cell receptor beta chains presented below share a single source sample, sequenced in a study of STAT5B mutations in CD4+ large granular lymphocyte leukemia (dated by TCRdb to between 2021 and 2022). Libraries were constructed by the immunoSEQ multiplex PCR assay. In TCRdb, the immuneACCESS table is reduced to in-frame sequences with V and J assigned. These tables do not hold every clone; where another copy was compared, an unresolved V gene accounts for under half, and the others remain unexplained. Counted in this sample were approximately 35,000 clones; about 76% of them appeared once. About 2.5% of the sample is taken by the ten largest. The sample consisted of CD4+ T cells from blood buffy coats. The receptors were gathered from a human donor in good health.

This sequence joins TRBV30 and TRBJ1-2; no definite D call. The germline V and J ends were trimmed by 0 bases and 14 bases, with 13 bases remaining between them. The germline V gene has CDR1 GTSNPN and CDR2 SVGIG (reference sequence). The CDR3 is 11 amino acids. The DNA for the CDR3 is TGTGCCTGGAGTGTCGTAACCCATCGGACCTTC. It translates to CAWSVVTHRTF.

The rearrangement uses TRBV6-1 and TRBJ1-5, with D maybe TRBD1 (5 bases). This CDR3 has 13 residues. CDR1 and CDR2 (germline): MNHNS, SASEGT. The germline V and J ends were trimmed by 6 bases and 6 bases, with 12 bases remaining between them. CDR3 amino acids: CASRGVGSQPQHF. DNA for the CDR3: TGTGCCAGCAGGGGGGTCGGGTCTCAGCCCCAGCATTTT.

This clone showed up just once. This chain's CDR3 is CASTLGQANTEAFF. The CDR3 bases are TGTGCCAGCACCTTAGGACAAGCGAACACTGAAGCTTTCTTT. The rearrangement joins TRBV6-1 to TRBJ1-1, with a possible D match to TRBD1 (5 bases). The V gene lost 7 bases and the J gene lost 1 base, with 13 bases spanning the gap. This CDR3 is 14 amino acids long. Per the germline V gene, CDR1 is MNHNS and CDR2 is SASEGT.

V is TRBV9 and J is TRBJ1-4; TRBD1 matches at 10 bases. Germline V lookup: CDR1 SGDLS, CDR2 YYNGEE. J was trimmed by 8 bases and V by 4 bases; bases with no gene match: 8. The CDR3 contains 15 residues. The CDR3 nucleotides are TGTGCCAGCAGCCCACGACAGGGGGCGTCGGAAAAACTGTTTTTT. As protein: CASSPRQGASEKLFF.

This clone was seen a handful of times. J is TRBJ1-1 and V is TRBV19; perhaps TRBD1 as D (5 bases). CDR1 and CDR2 (germline): LNHDA, SQIVND (reference sequence). The CDR3 consists of 13 residues. The V end was cut by 5 bases, the J end by 3 bases, with 10 bases between. CDR3 nucleotide sequence: TGTGCCAGTAGTTCGCAGGGTTACACTGAAGCTTTCTTT. It is translated as CASSSQGYTEAFF.

This CDR3 reads CASSPPSGGYEQYF. The CDR3 DNA is TGTGCCAGCTCACCACCATCCGGGGGCTACGAGCAGTACTTC. This rearrangement joins TRBV18 to TRBJ2-7, with TRBD2 as a possible D gene (6 bases). Trimming removed 0 bases from V and 3 bases from J, with 9 bases in between. This CDR3 has 14 amino acids. Germline-derived CDR1 and CDR2 are KGHSH and LQKENI.

This chain uses TRBV29-1 with TRBJ2-3, with 10 bases fitting TRBD2. CDR3 size: 15 residues. Germline V gene sequence: CDR1 SQVTM, CDR2 ANQGSEA. With 0 bases clipped from V and 6 bases from J, the junction kept 6 bases outside the gene matches. The CDR3 DNA is TGCAGCGTTGAAGACGGACTAGCGGTTGCGGATACGCAGTATTTT. Amino acids: CSVEDGLAVADTQYF.

A few counts support this clone. The chain couples TRBV10-2 to TRBJ1-1; 9 positions match TRBD1. V dropped 4 bases and J dropped 5; count of bases not matched to a gene: 5. This CDR3 is 14 amino acids long. CDR1 and CDR2 (germline): WSHSY, SAAADI. The CDR3 loop is CASSATGGRTEAFF. DNA for the CDR3: TGCGCCAGCAGTGCAACAGGGGGCCGAACTGAAGCTTTCTTT.

The genes are TRBV6-1 and TRBJ1-2; 9 bases match TRBD1. This CDR3 is built from 13 residues. Germline trimming cut 3 bases from V and 4 bases from J; bases unmatched to any gene: 0. Germline V gene sequence: CDR1 MNHNS, CDR2 SASEGT. The CDR3 protein is CASSEDRGYGYTF. Written as DNA, the CDR3 is TGTGCCAGCAGTGAGGACAGGGGCTATGGCTACACCTTC.

V usage is TRBV19 and J usage is TRBJ2-3; possible D gene TRBD1, 6 bases. Trimming pared 10 bases from V and 4 bases from J, leaving 15 bases between. CDR3 size: 13 residues. Per the germline V gene, CDR1 is LNHDA and CDR2 is SQIVND (reference sequence). Written as DNA, the CDR3 is TGTGCCACAAGCAGGGGAACGGCAGATACGCAGTATTTT. This translates into CATSRGTADTQYF.

The chain is built from TRBV19 and TRBJ1-1; a weak D match, TRBD1 (6 bases). CDR3 length: 16 amino acids. With 5 bases removed from V and 7 bases from J, the gap between germline ends came to 23 bases. The germline gives CDR1 LNHDA, CDR2 SQIVND (reference sequence). DNA for the CDR3: TGTGCCAGTAGTCAACCGATTACGCAGGGGCGGAGTGAAGCTTTCTTT. Protein sequence: CASSQPITQGRSEAFF.

In nucleotides, the CDR3 is TGTGCCGGAGGGGACAGGGCTTCGAACGAGCAGTACTTC. Translated, it gives CAGGDRASNEQYF. J is TRBJ2-7 and V is TRBV30; TRBD1 matches at 9 bases. This CDR3 has 13 residues. V was clipped by 8 bases and J by 5 bases; unmatched bases: 10. The germline CDR1 and CDR2 sequences are GTSNPN and SVGIG (reference sequence).

The genes are TRBV4-2 and TRBJ1-2; tentatively, D is TRBD1 (5 bases). Trimming cost V 4 bases and J 0 bases, with 21 bases left between them. This CDR3 spans 18 amino acids. Germline V gene lookup returns CDR1 LGHNA and CDR2 YNFKEQ. CDR3 sequence reads: CASSPDGDSTVSNYGYTF. Written as DNA, the CDR3 is TGTGCCAGCAGCCCCGATGGAGACAGTACAGTATCTAACTATGGCTACACCTTC.

The count of this clone is one. The chain employs TRBV5-1 and TRBJ1-2, with D perhaps TRBD1 (5 bases). The V end lost 5 bases, the J end lost 0 bases, and 11 bases lay between the germline ends. This CDR3 has 14 amino acids. Germline CDR1 SGHRS, CDR2 YFSETQ. The CDR3 reads CASSRDATNYGYTF. The CDR3 coding sequence is TGCGCCAGCAGTCGGGACGCCACTAACTATGGCTACACCTTC.

This chain connects TRBV11-2 to TRBJ2-3, with 10 nucleotides matching TRBD2. CDR1 is SGHAT, CDR2 FQNNGV, per germline. This CDR3 comprises 17 residues. Germline trimming cut 0 bases from V and 0 bases from J; bases unmatched to any gene: 3. Here the CDR3 DNA reads TGTGCCAGCAGCTTAGAGCGAGCGGGAGGGAGCACAGATACGCAGTATTTT. Translation: CASSLERAGGSTDTQYF.

This sequence joins TRBV7-2 and TRBJ2-7; 7 positions agree with TRBD2. This CDR3 is built from 15 residues. Per the germline V gene, CDR1 is SGHTA and CDR2 is FQGNSA. With 2 bases clipped from V and 3 bases from J, the junction kept 7 bases outside the gene matches. Written as DNA, the CDR3 is TGTGCCAGCAGCTTATCGAGCGGGACCCTCTACGAGCAGTACTTC. Its translation is CASSLSSGTLYEQYF.

The chain is built from TRBV7-6 and TRBJ1-3; a weak D match, TRBD1 (6 bases). V lost 5 bases and J 4 bases, leaving 12 bases between the germline ends. Germline assignment: CDR1 SGHVS and CDR2 FNYEAQ. This CDR3 has 14 residues. CDR3 in DNA: TGTGCCAGCAGCCATCCGGGACAAGGAAACACCATATATTTT. Its translation is CASSHPGQGNTIYF.

The chain is built from TRBV7-8 and TRBJ1-1; D is undetermined. Trimming took off 7 bases at V and 3 bases at J, with 18 bases between the two ends. The CDR3 runs 15 residues. Germline CDR1 and CDR2: SGHVS and FQNEAQ. The CDR3 here is CASTSLGSVYTEAFF. DNA for the CDR3: TGTGCCAGCACCAGCTTGGGGTCAGTCTACACTGAAGCTTTCTTT.

This clone appeared once. J is TRBJ2-2 and V is TRBV5-1, with 7 bases that match TRBD1. V lost 4 bases to trimming and J lost 4 bases; unmatched junction nucleotides: 7. Germline CDR1 and CDR2: SGHRS and YFSETQ. There are 15 residues in the CDR3. The CDR3, as DNA: TGCGCCAGCAGCCTCAGACAGGGTACCACCGGGGAGCTGTTTTTT. Its translation is CASSLRQGTTGELFF.